This entry is about one T cell receptor (beta chain). Its antigen is not known. Deletions cut 2 bases from V and 6 bases from J, with 4 bases between. The length of the CDR3 is 11 residues. CDR1 is SGHRS, CDR2 YFSETQ, per germline. Clones were read by immunoSEQ multiplex PCR, and TCRdb kept only the in-frame ones, dropping some. The sample consists of 95,000 to 150,000 clones, just over 90% of them appearing once. The source of the sample is a study of T cell responses to AZD1222 COVID-19 vaccine. The study, taken as a whole, reports: There were repertoire samples only from the period after the peak T cell response. Targeting of unmutated variant regions was reportedly seen in nearly half of spike-specific TCRs. Spike-specific TCR breadth and depth grew following two AZD1222 doses.

Source: peripheral blood, taken 28 days after the second AZD1222 dose. The rearrangement joins TRBV5-1 to TRBJ2-3, with D uncertain. The origin of this receptor is an adult who received the AZD1222 COVID-19 vaccine. The CDR3 protein is CASSLRDTQYF. The CDR3 DNA sequence: TGCGCCAGCAGCTTAAGGGATACGCAGTATTTT. Filled out from reference TRBV5-1 and TRBJ2-3, the complete variable domain reads KAGVTQTPRYLIKTRGQQVTLSCSPISGHRSVSWYQQTPGQGLQFLFEYFSETQRNKGNFPGRFSGRQFSNSRSEMNVSTLELGDSALYLCASSLRDTQYFGPGTRLTVL.